The 9 T cell receptor beta chains presented below share a single source sample, sequenced in a study of radiation and T cells in renal cell carcinoma. Libraries were prepared by immunoSEQ multiplex PCR; TCRdb keeps only in-frame clonotypes and omits some of them. This table has 150,000 to 200,000 clones, around 90% appearing once. Time point denoted: blood 4 weeks post-SBRT, at nephrectomy. Treatment in this sample: 15 Gy SBRT to primary tumor, nephrectomy 4 weeks later. This specimen consisted of blood, obtained from a patient whose treatment included radiotherapy and nephrectomy. These receptors were taken from a woman aged 50 to 60 with renal cell carcinoma.

The J gene is TRBJ2-2, the V gene TRBV19, with D uncertain. Trimming took off 7 bases at V and 6 bases at J, with 9 bases between the two ends. This CDR3 region has 12 residues. From germline, CDR1 is LNHDA and CDR2 SQIVND (reference sequence). This chain's CDR3 is CASKVLAGELFF. For the CDR3, the DNA is TGTGCCAGTAAAGTATTGGCCGGGGAGCTGTTTTTT.

The rearrangement joins TRBV7-2 to TRBJ2-1; 13 nucleotides line up with TRBD2. Germline V lookup: CDR1 SGHTA, CDR2 FQGNSA. CDR3 length: 17 residues. The trim removed 1 base at V and 4 bases at J, leaving 4 bases unmatched. The CDR3: CASSLDGTSGAYNEQFF. In DNA, the CDR3 is TGTGCCAGCAGCTTAGACGGGACTAGCGGGGCGTACAATGAGCAGTTCTTC.

The chain couples TRBV2 to TRBJ1-3; no clear D gene. Germline CDR1 reads SNHLY; CDR2 reads FYNNEI. The CDR3 extends over 15 amino acids. The germline V and J ends were trimmed by 6 bases and 0 bases, with 12 bases remaining between them. CDR3 DNA sequence: TGTGCCAGCAGCCCCCGCGCCCTCTCTGGAAACACCATATATTTT. Translated: CASSPRALSGNTIYF.

The chain recombines TRBV5-1 with TRBJ2-7; TRBD1 might be the D (5 bases). The V and J ends lost 0 bases and 5 bases respectively, with 12 bases between them. The V gene's germline CDR1 is SGHRS and CDR2 YFSETQ. The CDR3 covers 14 residues. The CDR3 is CASSLGQGWDEQYF. The CDR3 DNA follows: TGCGCCAGCAGCTTGGGTCAGGGTTGGGACGAGCAGTACTTC.

This chain links TRBV29-1 with TRBJ1-2; D remains unclear. CDR3 length: 12 residues. The germline V gene has CDR1 SQVTM and CDR2 ANQGSEA. Trimming left V 4 bases short and J 2 bases short, with 8 bases between. The CDR3 here is CSVGPGNYGYTF. CDR3 sequence (DNA): TGCAGCGTTGGGCCGGGGAACTATGGCTACACCTTC.

This clone was counted between two and nine times. The J gene is TRBJ1-1, the V gene TRBV30; D unresolved. V was pared by 4 bases and J by 2 bases, with 11 bases between. The CDR3 totals 13 residues. The germline V gene has CDR1 GTSNPN and CDR2 SVGIG (reference sequence). The CDR3 spells CAWKVVSNTEAFF. The CDR3 bases are TGTGCCTGGAAGGTGGTTTCAAACACTGAAGCTTTCTTT.

The CDR3: CASSLERGTGGRSYEQYF. The CDR3 DNA is TGCGCCAGCAGCTTGGAAAGGGGAACGGGGGGACGCTCCTACGAGCAGTACTTC. This rearrangement joins TRBV5-1 to TRBJ2-7; 7 bases line up with TRBD2. Germline V gene sequence: CDR1 SGHRS, CDR2 YFSETQ. This CDR3 comprises 18 residues. Trimming at V came to 0 bases and at J to 0 bases, leaving 12 bases not matched to a gene.

The chain couples TRBV7-9 to TRBJ1-1; a possible D gene is TRBD1 (6 bases). The CDR3 totals 14 residues. Germline values: CDR1 SEHNR, CDR2 FQNEAQ (reference sequence). V was shortened by 1 base and J by 1 base, with 7 bases between the two germline ends. The CDR3 coding sequence is TGTGCCAGCAGCTTAGAGACAGGGAACACTGAAGCTTTCTTT. Protein product: CASSLETGNTEAFF.

The V and J genes are TRBV7-3 and TRBJ2-5; D unclear. Trimming took off 6 bases at V and 3 bases at J, with 11 bases between the two ends. The germline gives CDR1 SGHTA, CDR2 FQGTGA. The CDR3 runs to 13 residues. The DNA for the CDR3 is TGTGCCAGCAGGAAAGGAGTAGAAGAGACCCAGTACTTC. Protein sequence: CASRKGVEETQYF.